This T cell receptor (beta chain) originates from a study of CD8 T cells in ankylosing spondylitis. Study outcomes and limitations: From matched ankylosing spondylitis synovial fluid, disease-linked clones were reportedly recovered at significantly enriched levels. Peripheral blood held disease-linked clones only at relatively low frequency, and these were CD8+. Seemingly characteristic of ankylosing spondylitis blood was a TCR beta motif consisting of eight highly homologous variants.

This clonotype occurred many times. What it binds is unknown. A quantitative 5'-RACE method, one with molecular barcodes, was used to make TCR beta libraries. A single record per CDR3 protein comes from TCRdb applying MiXCR to the 5' RACE reads. Among 200,000 or so distinct CDR3 sequences, 15% to 20% were seen once, and the ten largest hold around 4.5%. Germline V gives CDR1 SQVTM, CDR2 ANQGSEA. J lost 7 bases, V lost 6 bases, and 6 bases had no gene match. This CDR3 is 12 amino acids long. Sequences were obtained from blood, either unsorted or a sorted T cell fraction (not recorded which). The chain has TRBV29-1 and TRBJ1-2; 9 bases fit TRBD1. The TCR originated in a male donor aged 5-29 years with ankylosing spondylitis or in good health (not recorded which). The chain's CDR3 is CSVRTGDRGYTF. In DNA form, the CDR3 reads TGCAGCGTCAGGACAGGGGATCGTGGCTACACCTTC.